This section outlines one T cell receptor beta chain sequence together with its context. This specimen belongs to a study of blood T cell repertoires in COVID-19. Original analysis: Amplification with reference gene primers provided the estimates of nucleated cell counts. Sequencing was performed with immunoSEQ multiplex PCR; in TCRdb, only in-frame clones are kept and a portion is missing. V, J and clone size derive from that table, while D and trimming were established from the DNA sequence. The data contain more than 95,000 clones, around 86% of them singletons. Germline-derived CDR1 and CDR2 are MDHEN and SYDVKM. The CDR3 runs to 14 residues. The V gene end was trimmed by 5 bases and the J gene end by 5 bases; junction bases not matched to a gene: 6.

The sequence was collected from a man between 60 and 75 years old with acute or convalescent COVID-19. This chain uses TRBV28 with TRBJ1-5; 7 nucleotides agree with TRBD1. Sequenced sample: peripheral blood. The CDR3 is CASSTTGVYQPQHF. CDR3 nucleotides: TGTGCCAGCAGTACTACAGGGGTCTATCAGCCCCAGCATTTT.